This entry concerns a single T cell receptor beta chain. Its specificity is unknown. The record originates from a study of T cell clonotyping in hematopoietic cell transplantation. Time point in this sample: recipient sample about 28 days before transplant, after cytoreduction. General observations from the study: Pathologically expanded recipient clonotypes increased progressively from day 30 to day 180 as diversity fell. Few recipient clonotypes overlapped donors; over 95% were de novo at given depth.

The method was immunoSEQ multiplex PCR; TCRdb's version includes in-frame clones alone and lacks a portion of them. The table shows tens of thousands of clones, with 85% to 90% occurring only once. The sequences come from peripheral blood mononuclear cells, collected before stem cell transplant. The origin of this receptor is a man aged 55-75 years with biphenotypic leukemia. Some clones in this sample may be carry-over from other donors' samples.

CDR3 region: CASSFNGFGETQYF. The CDR3 DNA reads TGTGCCAGCAGCTTCAATGGGTTCGGGGAGACCCAGTACTTC. The chain is built from TRBV11-2 and TRBJ2-5, with D hard to call. The V end lost 3 bases, the J end lost 5 bases, and 13 bases lay between the germline ends. The length of the CDR3 is 14 residues. Germline V gene data show CDR1 as SGHAT and CDR2 as FQNNGV.